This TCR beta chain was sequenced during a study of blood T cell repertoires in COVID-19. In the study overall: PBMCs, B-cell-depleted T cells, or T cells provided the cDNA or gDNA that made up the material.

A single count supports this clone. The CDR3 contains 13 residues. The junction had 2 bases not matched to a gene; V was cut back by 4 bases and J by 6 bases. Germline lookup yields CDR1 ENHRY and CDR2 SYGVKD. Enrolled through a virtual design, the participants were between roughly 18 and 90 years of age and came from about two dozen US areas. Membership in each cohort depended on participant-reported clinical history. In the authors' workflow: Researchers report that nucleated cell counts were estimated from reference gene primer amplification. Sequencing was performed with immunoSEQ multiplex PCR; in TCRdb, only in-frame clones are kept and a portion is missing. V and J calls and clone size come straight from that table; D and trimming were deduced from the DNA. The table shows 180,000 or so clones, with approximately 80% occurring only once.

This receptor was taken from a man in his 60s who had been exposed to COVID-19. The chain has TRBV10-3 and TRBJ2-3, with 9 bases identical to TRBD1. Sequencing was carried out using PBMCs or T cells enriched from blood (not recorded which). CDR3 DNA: TGTGCCATCAGTGGGGACAGGGATGATACGCAGTATTTT. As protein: CAISGDRDDTQYF.